A single sample gave rise to the 25 T cell receptor beta chains below, sequenced in a study of T cell responses to AZD1222 COVID-19 vaccine. Libraries were prepared by immunoSEQ multiplex PCR; TCRdb keeps only in-frame clonotypes and omits some of them. The table records roughly 150,000 clones, 92% of them present only once. The sequencing here drew on peripheral blood, taken on day 0 of AZD1222 vaccination. The receptor source for this set is an adult in good health.

This chain connects TRBV5-1 to TRBJ2-3, with 9 bases identical to TRBD2. J was trimmed by 1 base and V by 3 bases; bases with no gene match: 0. The length of the CDR3 is 14 residues. Germline CDR1 reads SGHRS; CDR2 reads YFSETQ. CDR3 region: CASSSSGGTDTQYF. CDR3 nucleotides: TGCGCCAGCAGCTCTAGCGGGGGCACAGATACGCAGTATTTT.

V and J are TRBV28 and TRBJ1-1; 9 nucleotides align to TRBD1. With V trimmed by 6 bases and J by 4 bases, 6 bases remained unmatched. The V gene's germline CDR1 is MDHEN and CDR2 SYDVKM. The CDR3 is 14 amino acids. In nucleotides, the CDR3 is TGTGCCAGCAGGATAACAGGGGGCGGCACTGAAGCTTTCTTT. Residues: CASRITGGGTEAFF.

The chain uses TRBV7-2 and TRBJ1-2, with D possibly being TRBD1 (5 bases). Germline V gene data show CDR1 as SGHTA and CDR2 as FQGNSA. V lost 5 bases and J 0 bases, leaving 10 bases between the germline ends. The CDR3 loop spans 14 amino acids. CDR3 amino acids: CASSRDQTNYGYTF. The CDR3, as DNA: TGTGCCAGCAGCCGGGACCAAACTAACTATGGCTACACCTTC.

V and J are TRBV6-5 and TRBJ1-6; D is uncertain. The CDR3 covers 13 residues. The V gene lost 2 bases and the J gene lost 4 bases, with 3 bases spanning the gap. Germline V CDR1 and CDR2: MNHEY, SVGAGI. The CDR3 sequence is CASSYGYNSPLHF. In DNA, the CDR3 is TGTGCCAGCAGTTACGGATATAATTCACCCCTCCACTTT.

The V and J genes are TRBV5-1 and TRBJ2-4, with TRBD2 matching over 8 bases. The CDR3 is 15 amino acids. V lost 1 base and J lost 3; bases outside the gene matches: 3. Germline V gene data show CDR1 as SGHRS and CDR2 as YFSETQ. The CDR3 DNA is TGCGCCAGCAGCTTGATGGCGGGGGGCAAAAACATTCAGTACTTC. Protein sequence: CASSLMAGGKNIQYF.

As regards this clone: One junction end disagrees with the germline gene, perhaps due to a read error. V is TRBV2 and J is TRBJ1-1, with 9 bases matching TRBD1. The CDR3 contains 13 residues. CDR1 and CDR2 (germline): SNHLY, FYNNEI. CDR3 region: CATPGTGNPEAFF. The CDR3 DNA sequence: TGTGCCACCCCCGGGACAGGGAACCCTGAAGCTTTCTTT.

V is TRBV7-2 and J is TRBJ2-1; D remains unclear. Trimming cost V 6 bases and J 6 bases, with 18 bases left between them. CDR1 and CDR2 from the germline V gene are SGHTA and FQGNSA. The CDR3 loop spans 15 amino acids. The CDR3 region is CASRLPESGVNEQFF. The CDR3 DNA is TGTGCCAGCAGACTCCCGGAGTCCGGCGTCAATGAGCAGTTCTTC.

Regarding this clone: A read error may produce the germline difference seen at one junction end. The chain combines TRBV29-1 with TRBJ2-3; D gene ambiguous. This CDR3 spans 16 amino acids. Germline lookup yields CDR1 SQVTM and CDR2 ANQGSEA. The CDR3 sequence: CSVEDRLTTSTDTQYF. The CDR3 region has the DNA TGCAGCGTCGAAGACCGCCTGACAACTAGCACAGATACGCAGTATTTT.

The rearrangement joins TRBV27 to TRBJ1-1, with TRBD1 matching over 8 bases. The CDR3 spans 13 residues. The V and J ends lost 6 bases and 4 bases, in that order; junction bases with no gene match: 4. Germline V gives CDR1 MNHEY, CDR2 SMNVEV (reference sequence). As DNA, the CDR3 is TGTGCCAGCAGAAAGGACAGGGTCACTGAAGCTTTCTTT. Encoded protein: CASRKDRVTEAFF.

The chain carries TRBV7-9 and TRBJ1-5; a possible D gene is TRBD1 (6 bases). The CDR3 consists of 14 residues. Germline V gene data show CDR1 as SEHNR and CDR2 as FQNEAQ (reference sequence). Trimming stripped 4 bases from V and 7 bases from J, with 14 bases between. The CDR3 sequence is CASSSSTGHQPQHF. The CDR3 DNA reads TGTGCCAGCAGCTCTTCCACAGGGCACCAGCCCCAGCATTTT.

The gene calls are TRBV19 and TRBJ1-1, with D maybe TRBD1 (6 bases). CDR1 and CDR2 from the germline V gene are LNHDA and SQIVND (reference sequence). The V end was cut by 5 bases, the J end by 6 bases, with 16 bases between. CDR3 length equals 14 residues. The CDR3 spells CASSLITGLSEAFF. For the CDR3, the DNA is TGTGCCAGTAGTCTAATCACAGGGCTTTCTGAAGCTTTCTTT.

This clone was recorded only once. The chain combines TRBV4-1 with TRBJ2-3, with D uncertain. Trimming removed 1 base from V and 4 bases from J, with 12 bases in between. CDR3 length equals 15 residues. The germline CDR1 and CDR2 sequences are MGHRA and YSYEKL. CDR3 amino acids: CASSQGDRVADTQYF. CDR3 DNA: TGCGCCAGCAGCCAAGGAGATAGGGTGGCAGATACGCAGTATTTT.

The rearrangement links TRBV4-3 to TRBJ2-7, with D perhaps TRBD2 (5 bases). V shed 4 bases and J shed 3 bases, with 13 bases lying between them. Germline loops: CDR1 LGHNA, CDR2 YSLEER. The CDR3 covers 14 residues. The DNA for the CDR3 is TGCGCCAGCAGCCGCCCGTCAGGAGGCTACGAGCAGTACTTC. It codes for CASSRPSGGYEQYF.

The V gene is TRBV29-1, the J gene TRBJ1-2; D not certain. Trimming removed 0 bases at V and 5 bases at J, with 10 bases between. Germline-derived CDR1 and CDR2 are SQVTM and ANQGSEA. This CDR3 is 13 amino acids long. CDR3: CSVEEPPDYGYTF. The CDR3 DNA reads as TGCAGCGTTGAAGAACCCCCAGATTATGGCTACACCTTC. The full variable domain, its missing parts supplied by reference TRBV29-1 and TRBJ1-2, is SAVISQKPSRDICQRGTSLTIQCQVDSQVTMMFWYRQQPGQSLTLIATANQGSEATYESGFVIDKFPISRPNLTFSTLTVSNMSPEDSSIYLCSVEEPPDYGYTFGSGTRLTVV.

The rearrangement links TRBV28 to TRBJ1-2; no clear D. Per the germline V gene, CDR1 is MDHEN and CDR2 is SYDVKM. The CDR3 covers 13 residues. Deletions cut 2 bases from V and 2 bases from J, with 6 bases between. CDR3 sequence reads: CASSLKENYGYTF. DNA for the CDR3: TGTGCCAGCAGTTTAAAAGAAAACTATGGCTACACCTTC.

The rearrangement links TRBV19 to TRBJ2-3; the match to TRBD2 covers 11 bases. Germline V gene data show CDR1 as LNHDA and CDR2 as SQIVND (reference sequence). The CDR3 is made up of 17 amino acids. The V segment lost 6 bases and the J segment 0 bases; nucleotides outside the gene matches: 8. For the CDR3, the DNA is TGTGCCAGTAGAACTAGCGGGGGAGTCCATAGCACAGATACGCAGTATTTT. Amino acid sequence: CASRTSGGVHSTDTQYF.

The gene calls are TRBV5-8 and TRBJ2-7; the D call may be TRBD1 or TRBD2 (5 bases each). V was trimmed by 0 bases and J by 3 bases, leaving 13 bases between them. Germline V lookup: CDR1 SGHTS, CDR2 YDEGEE. CDR3 length: 15 amino acids. The CDR3 DNA follows: TGTGCCAGCAGCTTGGAGTGGGACGGAGGCTACGAGCAGTACTTC. Its protein product is CASSLEWDGGYEQYF.

This rearrangement joins TRBV5-6 to TRBJ1-2, with 8 bases fitting TRBD1. Germline V gene sequence: CDR1 SGHDT, CDR2 YYEEEE. The ends lost 3 bases at V and 2 bases at J; junction bases unmatched: 12. This CDR3 contains 17 residues. CDR3 nucleotide sequence: TGTGCCAGCAGCTCCAGGGGGCGAGGGAAGCTAAACTATGGCTACACCTTC. Its translation: CASSSRGRGKLNYGYTF.

The CDR3 nucleotides read TGCGCCAGCAGCCGCCAGGCAGGGTCGAATCAGCCCCAGCATTTT. It is translated as CASSRQAGSNQPQHF. This rearrangement joins TRBV4-1 to TRBJ1-5; tentatively, D is TRBD1 (5 bases). Per germline, CDR1 MGHRA and CDR2 YSYEKL. V shed 4 bases and J shed 4 bases, with 14 bases lying between them. This CDR3 is 15 amino acids long.

V usage is TRBV9 and J usage is TRBJ2-7; the match to TRBD1 covers 8 bases. Germline CDR1 reads SGDLS; CDR2 reads YYNGEE. J lost 3 bases, V lost 0 bases, and 5 bases had no gene match. This CDR3 comprises 15 residues. This CDR3 is CASSVVAGGSYEQYF. CDR3 nucleotide sequence: TGTGCCAGCAGCGTAGTGGCAGGGGGCAGCTACGAGCAGTACTTC.

The gene calls are TRBV18 and TRBJ2-1; D may match TRBD1 or TRBD2 (5 bases each). The CDR3 contains 14 residues. V was trimmed by 6 bases and J by 4 bases, leaving 13 bases between them. The germline gives CDR1 KGHSH, CDR2 LQKENI. CDR3 residues: CASSLRGIYNEQFF. DNA for the CDR3: TGTGCCAGCTCCCTCCGGGGCATATACAATGAGCAGTTCTTC. Full variable domain (missing parts from reference TRBV18 and TRBJ2-1): NAGVMQNPRHLVRRRGQEARLRCSPMKGHSHVYWYRQLPEEGLKFMVYLQKENIIDESGMPKERFSAEFPKEGPSILRIQQVVRGDSAAYFCASSLRGIYNEQFFGPGTRLTVL.

The genes are TRBV19 and TRBJ1-2; D is undetermined. Germline lookup yields CDR1 LNHDA and CDR2 SQIVND (reference sequence). The length of the CDR3 is 13 residues. Between the trimmed V and J ends, which lost 4 bases and 6 bases, there was a span of 12 bases. CDR3 DNA sequence: TGTGCCAGTAGTAGGCGTCCAGAAGATGGCTACACCTTC. Protein sequence: CASSRRPEDGYTF.

The genes are TRBV11-2 and TRBJ2-7; D gene unclear. The CDR3 consists of 13 residues. With 10 bases removed from V and 0 bases from J, the gap between germline ends came to 13 bases. Per the germline V gene, CDR1 is SGHAT and CDR2 is FQNNGV. The CDR3 protein is CAIPTTSSYEQYF. CDR3 nucleotides: TGTGCCATTCCCACCACAAGCTCCTACGAGCAGTACTTC. Full variable domain (missing parts from reference TRBV11-2 and TRBJ2-7): EAGVAQSPRYKIIEKRQSVAFWCNPISGHATLYWYQQILGQGPKLLIQFQNNGVVDDSQLPKDRFSAERLKGVDSTLKIQPAKLEDSAVYLCAIPTTSSYEQYFGPGTRLTVT.

In this sample, this clone turned up once. CDR3 loop: CASSQDRAGYSGNTIYF. CDR3 DNA: TGTGCCAGCAGCCAAGATAGGGCAGGGTACTCTGGAAACACCATATATTTT. V and J are TRBV4-2 and TRBJ1-3; perhaps TRBD1 as D (5 bases). Trimming left V 0 bases short and J 0 bases short, with 12 bases between. The CDR3 extends over 17 amino acids. Germline V CDR1 and CDR2: LGHNA, YNFKEQ.

The chain joins TRBV27 to TRBJ2-7; TRBD2 matches 15 bases. CDR3 length equals 17 residues. The J segment lost 5 bases and the V segment lost 5 bases, leaving 10 bases of the junction unmatched. Germline CDR1 and CDR2: MNHEY and SMNVEV (reference sequence). CDR3 residues: CASSRTSGRVAWHEQYF. In DNA form, the CDR3 reads TGTGCCAGCAGTAGGACTAGCGGGAGGGTAGCTTGGCACGAGCAGTACTTC.